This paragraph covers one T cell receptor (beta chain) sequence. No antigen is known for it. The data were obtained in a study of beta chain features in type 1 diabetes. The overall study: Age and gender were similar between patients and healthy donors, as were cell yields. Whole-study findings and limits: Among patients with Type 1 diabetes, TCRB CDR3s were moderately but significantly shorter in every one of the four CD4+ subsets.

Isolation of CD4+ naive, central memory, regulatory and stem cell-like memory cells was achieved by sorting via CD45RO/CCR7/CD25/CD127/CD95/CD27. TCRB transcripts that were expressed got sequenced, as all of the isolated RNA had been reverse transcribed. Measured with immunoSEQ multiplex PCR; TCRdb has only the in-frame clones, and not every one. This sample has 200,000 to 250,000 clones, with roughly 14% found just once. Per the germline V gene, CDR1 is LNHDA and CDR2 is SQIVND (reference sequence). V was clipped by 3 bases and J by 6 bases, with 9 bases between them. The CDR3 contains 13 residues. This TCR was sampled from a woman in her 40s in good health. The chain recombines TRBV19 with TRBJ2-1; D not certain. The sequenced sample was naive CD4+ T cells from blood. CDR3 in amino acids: CASSISVVNEQFF. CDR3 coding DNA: TGTGCCAGTAGTATTTCCGTCGTCAATGAGCAGTTCTTC.